The 8 T cell receptor beta chains below were found in one sample sequenced in a study of T cell responses to AZD1222 COVID-19 vaccine. Sequencing was performed with immunoSEQ multiplex PCR; in TCRdb, only in-frame clones are kept and a portion is missing. Here the sample spans roughly 180,000 clones, roughly nine tenths being singletons. The sample consisted of peripheral blood, taken 28 days after the second AZD1222 dose. The source is an adult who received the AZD1222 COVID-19 vaccine.

V is TRBV11-2 and J is TRBJ1-1, with D perhaps TRBD1 (6 bases). The CDR3 contains 15 residues. Looked up from germline, CDR1 is SGHAT and CDR2 is FQNNGV. The V gene lost 5 bases and the J gene lost 1 base, with 14 bases spanning the gap. The CDR3 DNA sequence: TGTGCCAGCAGCCCCCAGGGGCGGCGGAACACTGAAGCTTTCTTT. Its protein product is CASSPQGRRNTEAFF.

The rearrangement joins TRBV15 to TRBJ1-1; D unclear. The V gene lost 7 bases and the J gene lost 3 bases, with 12 bases spanning the gap. This CDR3 region has 13 residues. Per the germline V gene, CDR1 is LNHNV and CDR2 is YYDKDF (reference sequence). The CDR3 is CATTREVDTEAFF. The CDR3 region has the DNA TGTGCCACCACCCGGGAGGTGGACACTGAAGCTTTCTTT. The entire variable domain, with the rest obtained from reference TRBV15 and TRBJ1-1, is as follows: DAMVIQNPRYQVTQFGKPVTLSCSQTLNHNVMYWYQQKSSQAPKLLFHYYDKDFNNEADTPDNFQSRRPNTSFCFLDIRSPGLGDTAMYLCATTREVDTEAFFGQGTRLTVV.

This chain uses TRBV7-8 with TRBJ1-1; D is unresolved. The CDR3 is made up of 13 amino acids. With 6 bases removed from V and 0 bases from J, the gap between germline ends came to 8 bases. Germline-derived CDR1 and CDR2 are SGHVS and FQNEAQ. The CDR3 DNA sequence: TGTGCCAGCAGGGCAGCCTTGAACACTGAAGCTTTCTTT. As protein: CASRAALNTEAFF.

On this clone itself: The junction differs from germline at one of its ends, possibly a read error. This rearrangement joins TRBV6-5 to TRBJ2-3; 9 bases are shared with TRBD2. Germline loops: CDR1 MNHEY, CDR2 SVGAGI. The CDR3 is 15 residues long. The CDR3 spells CASSYRREGGDTQYF. CDR3 DNA sequence: TGCGCCAGCAGTTACAGGCGGGAGGGCGGGGATACGCAGTATTTT.

V gene TRBV12-3 or TRBV12-4 combines with J gene TRBJ2-7; maybe TRBD2 (5 bases). The CDR3 is 12 amino acids. Trimming shortened V by 3 bases and J by 4 bases, and 7 bases separated the two germline ends. The CDR3 DNA sequence: TGTGCCAGCAGTTTGAAGCGGTACGAGCAGTACTTC. Encoded protein: CASSLKRYEQYF.

The rearrangement joins TRBV12-3 or TRBV12-4 to TRBJ1-6; possible D gene TRBD1, 5 bases. This CDR3 contains 13 residues. V gave up 6 bases and J gave up 13 bases, with 16 bases separating them. In DNA form, the CDR3 reads TGTGCCAGCAGCCCGGGGCTGCTCGGGCCCCTCCACTTT. Translated, it gives CASSPGLLGPLHF.

This chain connects TRBV4-3 to TRBJ2-3; 7 positions agree with TRBD1. The CDR3 is 17 residues long. CDR1 and CDR2 from the germline V gene are LGHNA and YSLEER. The J segment lost 2 bases and the V segment lost 4 bases, leaving 12 bases of the junction unmatched. The CDR3 DNA follows: TGCGCCAGCAGCCGCACGTGGGGGACAGACAACACAGATACGCAGTATTTT. Translated: CASSRTWGTDNTDTQYF.

CDR3 bases: TGTGCCAGCAGCGTAAGACAGCCAAGCCCCTACGAGCAGTACTTC. This codes for CASSVRQPSPYEQYF. This chain uses TRBV5-5 with TRBJ2-7; weak D call: TRBD1 (5 bases). CDR3 size: 15 residues. The germline V gene encodes CDR1 SGHKS and CDR2 YYEKEE (reference sequence). V lost 4 bases, J lost 2 bases, and 16 bases lay in between. Looking up the rest from reference TRBV5-5 and TRBJ2-7 gives the full variable domain: DAGVTQSPTHLIKTRGQQVTLRCSPISGHKSVSWYQQVLGQGPQFIFQYYEKEERGRGNFPDRFSARQFPNYSSELNVNALLLGDSALYLCASSVRQPSPYEQYFGPGTRLTVT.